This T cell receptor (beta chain) was obtained from a study of blood T cell repertoires in COVID-19. The ends were cut back, 4 bases at V and 5 bases at J, with 5 bases in the middle. The CDR3 spans 11 residues. CDR1 is SGHRS, CDR2 YFSETQ, per germline. Sequenced by immunoSEQ multiplex PCR; TCRdb stores in-frame clones only, minus some. The table has some 220,000 clones, around 85% seen once. Only one count was recorded for this clone. This chain links TRBV5-1 with TRBJ2-3, with D unresolved. The sample consisted of peripheral blood. The clonotype comes from a man aged 50 to 59 with COVID-19, enrolled during active disease. As DNA, the CDR3 is TGCGCCAGCAGCCAAAAAGATACGCAGTATTTT. Translation gives CASSQKDTQYF.